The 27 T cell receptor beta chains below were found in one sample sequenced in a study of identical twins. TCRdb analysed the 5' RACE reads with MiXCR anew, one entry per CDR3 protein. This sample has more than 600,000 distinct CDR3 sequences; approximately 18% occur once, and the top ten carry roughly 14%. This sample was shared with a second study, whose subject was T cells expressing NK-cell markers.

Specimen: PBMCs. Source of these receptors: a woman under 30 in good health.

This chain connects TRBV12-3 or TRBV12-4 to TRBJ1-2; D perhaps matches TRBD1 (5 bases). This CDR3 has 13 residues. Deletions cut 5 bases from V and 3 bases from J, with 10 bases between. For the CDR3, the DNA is TGTGCCAGCAGTCGGGACTGGGACTATGGCTACACCTTC. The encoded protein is CASSRDWDYGYTF.

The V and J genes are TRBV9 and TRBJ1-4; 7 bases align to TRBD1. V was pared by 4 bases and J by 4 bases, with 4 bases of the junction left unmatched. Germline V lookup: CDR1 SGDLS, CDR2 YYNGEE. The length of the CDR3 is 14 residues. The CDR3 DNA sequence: TGTGCCAGCAGCACAGGGGCCGGTAATGAAAAACTGTTTTTT. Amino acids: CASSTGAGNEKLFF.

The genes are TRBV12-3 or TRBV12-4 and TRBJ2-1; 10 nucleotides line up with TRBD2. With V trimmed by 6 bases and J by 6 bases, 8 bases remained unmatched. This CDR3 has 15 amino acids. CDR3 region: CASSRGASGSNEQFF. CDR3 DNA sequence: TGTGCCAGCAGCCGAGGCGCTAGCGGGAGCAATGAGCAGTTCTTC.

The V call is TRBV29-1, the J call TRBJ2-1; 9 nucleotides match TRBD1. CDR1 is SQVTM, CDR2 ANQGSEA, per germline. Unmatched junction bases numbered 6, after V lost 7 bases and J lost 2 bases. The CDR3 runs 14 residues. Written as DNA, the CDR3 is TGCAGCGCCGGCAGGACAGGGGCCTACAATGAGCAGTTCTTC. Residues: CSAGRTGAYNEQFF.

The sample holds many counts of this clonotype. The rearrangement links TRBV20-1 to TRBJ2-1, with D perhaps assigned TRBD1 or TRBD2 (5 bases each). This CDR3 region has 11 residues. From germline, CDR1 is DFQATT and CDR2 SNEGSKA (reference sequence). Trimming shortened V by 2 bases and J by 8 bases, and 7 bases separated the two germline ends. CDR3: CSARTGHEQFF. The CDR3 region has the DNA TGCAGTGCTAGAACGGGACATGAGCAGTTCTTC.

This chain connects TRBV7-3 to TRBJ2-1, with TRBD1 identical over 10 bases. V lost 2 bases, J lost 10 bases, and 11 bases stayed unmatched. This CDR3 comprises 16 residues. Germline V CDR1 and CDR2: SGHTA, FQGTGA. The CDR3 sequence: CASSLVPGQGFGEQFF. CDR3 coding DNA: TGTGCCAGCAGCTTAGTTCCGGGACAGGGGTTTGGGGAGCAGTTCTTC.

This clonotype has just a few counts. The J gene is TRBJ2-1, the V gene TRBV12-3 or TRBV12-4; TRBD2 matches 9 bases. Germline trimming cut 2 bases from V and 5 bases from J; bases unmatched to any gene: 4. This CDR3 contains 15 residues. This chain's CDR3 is CASSLNLAGNNEQFF. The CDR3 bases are TGTGCCAGCAGTTTAAATCTAGCGGGAAACAATGAGCAGTTCTTC.

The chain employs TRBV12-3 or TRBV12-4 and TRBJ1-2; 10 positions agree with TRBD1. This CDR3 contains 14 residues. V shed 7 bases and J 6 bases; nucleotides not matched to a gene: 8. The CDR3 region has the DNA TGTGCCAGCAACCACGGGGACAGGGGAAATGGCTACACCTTC. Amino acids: CASNHGDRGNGYTF.

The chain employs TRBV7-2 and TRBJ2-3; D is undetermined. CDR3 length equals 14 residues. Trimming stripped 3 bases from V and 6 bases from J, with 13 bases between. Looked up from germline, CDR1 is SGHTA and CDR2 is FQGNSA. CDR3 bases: TGTGCCAGCAGCTTCGCCGGGCCAGGCGATACGCAGTATTTT. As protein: CASSFAGPGDTQYF.

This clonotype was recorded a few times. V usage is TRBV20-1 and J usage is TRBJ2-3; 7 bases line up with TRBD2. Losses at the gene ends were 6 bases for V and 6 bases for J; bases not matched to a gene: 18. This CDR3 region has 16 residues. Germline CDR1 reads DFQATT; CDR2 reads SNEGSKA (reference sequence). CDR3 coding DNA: TGCAGTGCCAAAAGACCCCCGACTAGCCAAGTTGATACGCAGTATTTT. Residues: CSAKRPPTSQVDTQYF.

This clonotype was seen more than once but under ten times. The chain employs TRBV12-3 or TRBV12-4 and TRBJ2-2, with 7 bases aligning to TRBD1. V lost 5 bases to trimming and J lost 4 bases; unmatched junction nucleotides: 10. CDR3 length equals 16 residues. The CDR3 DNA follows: TGTGCCAGCAGTCCAGGAACAGGGGCGAGCACCGGGGAGCTGTTTTTT. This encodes CASSPGTGASTGELFF.

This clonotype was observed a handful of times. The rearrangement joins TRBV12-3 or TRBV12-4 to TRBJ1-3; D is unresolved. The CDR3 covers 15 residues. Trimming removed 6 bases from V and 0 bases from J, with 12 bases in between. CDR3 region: CASSRLLLSGNTIYF. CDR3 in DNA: TGTGCCAGCAGCAGGTTATTGCTCTCTGGAAACACCATATATTTT.

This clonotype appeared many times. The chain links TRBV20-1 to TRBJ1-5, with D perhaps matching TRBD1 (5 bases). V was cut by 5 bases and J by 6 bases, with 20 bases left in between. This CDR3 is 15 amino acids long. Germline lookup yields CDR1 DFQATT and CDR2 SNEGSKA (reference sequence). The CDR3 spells CSAALGDGRIQPQHF. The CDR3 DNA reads TGCAGTGCTGCCTTGGGGGACGGGCGAATTCAGCCCCAGCATTTT.

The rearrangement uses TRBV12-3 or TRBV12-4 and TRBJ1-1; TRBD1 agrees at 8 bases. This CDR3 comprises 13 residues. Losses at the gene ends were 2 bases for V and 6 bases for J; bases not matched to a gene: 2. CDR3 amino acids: CASSLHRGSEAFF. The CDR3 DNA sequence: TGTGCCAGCAGTTTACACAGGGGGTCTGAAGCTTTCTTT.

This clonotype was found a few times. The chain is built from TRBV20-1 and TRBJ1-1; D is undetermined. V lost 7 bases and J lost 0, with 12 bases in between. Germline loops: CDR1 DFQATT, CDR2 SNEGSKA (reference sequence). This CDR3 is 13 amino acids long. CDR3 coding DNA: TGCAGTGTGTGCCAAACCCTGAACACTGAAGCTTTCTTT. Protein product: CSVCQTLNTEAFF.

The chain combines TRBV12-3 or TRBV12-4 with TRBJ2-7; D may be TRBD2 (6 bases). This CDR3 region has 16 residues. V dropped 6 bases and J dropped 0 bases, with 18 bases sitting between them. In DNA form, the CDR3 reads TGTGCCAGCAGGGGAGGTGGGCACATGAGCTCCTACGAGCAGTACTTC. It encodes CASRGGGHMSSYEQYF.

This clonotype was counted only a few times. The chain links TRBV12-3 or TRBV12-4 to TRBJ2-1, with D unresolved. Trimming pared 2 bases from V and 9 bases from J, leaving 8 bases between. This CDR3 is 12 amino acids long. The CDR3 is CASSLFGPEQFF. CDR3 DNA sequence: TGTGCCAGCAGTTTATTTGGGCCTGAGCAGTTCTTC.

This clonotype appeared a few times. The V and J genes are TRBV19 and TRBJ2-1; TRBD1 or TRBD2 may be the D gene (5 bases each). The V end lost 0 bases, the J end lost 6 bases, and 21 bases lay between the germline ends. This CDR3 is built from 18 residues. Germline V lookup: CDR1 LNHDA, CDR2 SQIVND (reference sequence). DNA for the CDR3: TGTGCCAGTAGTATAGATGGGGCCGTGCGACCGGGGTCCAATGAGCAGTTCTTC. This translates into CASSIDGAVRPGSNEQFF. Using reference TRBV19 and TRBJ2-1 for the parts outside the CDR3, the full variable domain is DGGITQSPKYLFRKEGQNVTLSCEQNLNHDAMYWYRQDPGQGLRLIYYSQIVNDFQKGDIAEGYSVSREKKESFPLTVTSAQKNPTAFYLCASSIDGAVRPGSNEQFFGPGTRLTVL.

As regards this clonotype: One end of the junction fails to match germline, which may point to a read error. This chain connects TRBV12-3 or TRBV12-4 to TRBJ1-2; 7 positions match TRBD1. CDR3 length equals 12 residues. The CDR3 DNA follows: TGTGCCAGCAGCAACGGGGGACAGCTCCACAAATTC. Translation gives CASSNGGQLHKF.

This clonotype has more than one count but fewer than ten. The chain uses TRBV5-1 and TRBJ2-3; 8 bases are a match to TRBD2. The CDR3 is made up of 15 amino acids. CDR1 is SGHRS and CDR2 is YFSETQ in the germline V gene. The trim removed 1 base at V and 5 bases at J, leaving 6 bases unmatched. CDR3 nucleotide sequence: TGCGCCAGCAGCTTGAGCGGGGGCCCCAGAGATACGCAGTATTTT. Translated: CASSLSGGPRDTQYF. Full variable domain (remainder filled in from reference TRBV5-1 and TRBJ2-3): KAGVTQTPRYLIKTRGQQVTLSCSPISGHRSVSWYQQTPGQGLQFLFEYFSETQRNKGNFPGRFSGRQFSNSRSEMNVSTLELGDSALYLCASSLSGGPRDTQYFGPGTRLTVL.

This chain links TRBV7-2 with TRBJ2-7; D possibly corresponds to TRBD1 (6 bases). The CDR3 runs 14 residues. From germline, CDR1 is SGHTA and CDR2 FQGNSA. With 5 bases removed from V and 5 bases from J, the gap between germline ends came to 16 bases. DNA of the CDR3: TGTGCCAGCAGCCCCTATTGGGGGCTCGACGAGCAGTACTTC. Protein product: CASSPYWGLDEQYF. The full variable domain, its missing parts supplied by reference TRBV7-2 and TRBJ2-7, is GAGVSQSPSNKVTEKGKDVELRCDPISGHTALYWYRQSLGQGLEFLIYFQGNSAPDKSGLPSDRFSAERTGGSVSTLTIQRTQQEDSAVYLCASSPYWGLDEQYFGPGTRLTVT.

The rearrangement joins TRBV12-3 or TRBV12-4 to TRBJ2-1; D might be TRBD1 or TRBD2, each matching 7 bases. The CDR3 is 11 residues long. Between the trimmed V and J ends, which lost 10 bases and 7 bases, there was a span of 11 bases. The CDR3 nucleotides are TGTGCCACCAGGGGGGGGAATGAGCAGTTCTTC. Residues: CATRGGNEQFF.

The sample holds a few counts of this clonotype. CDR3 sequence: CASSQDNLINEQFF. DNA of the CDR3: TGCGCCAGCAGCCAAGATAACTTGATCAATGAGCAGTTCTTC. V is TRBV4-3 and J is TRBJ2-1, with D unclear. The CDR3 covers 14 residues. Trimming removed 0 bases at V and 6 bases at J, with 9 bases between. CDR1 LGHNA and CDR2 YSLEER come from the germline V gene.

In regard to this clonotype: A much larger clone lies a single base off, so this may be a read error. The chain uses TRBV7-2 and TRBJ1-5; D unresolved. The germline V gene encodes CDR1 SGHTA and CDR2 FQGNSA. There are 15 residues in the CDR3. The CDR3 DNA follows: TGTGCCATCAGCTCTTGGGCCGTTAGCAATCAGCCCCAGCATTTT. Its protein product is CAISSWAVSNQPQHF.

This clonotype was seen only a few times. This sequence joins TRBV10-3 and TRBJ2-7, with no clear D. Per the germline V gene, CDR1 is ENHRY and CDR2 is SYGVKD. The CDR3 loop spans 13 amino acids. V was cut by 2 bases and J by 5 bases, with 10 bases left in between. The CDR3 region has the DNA TGTGCCATCAGTGAGATGGGGTGGAACGAGCAGTACTTC. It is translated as CAISEMGWNEQYF.

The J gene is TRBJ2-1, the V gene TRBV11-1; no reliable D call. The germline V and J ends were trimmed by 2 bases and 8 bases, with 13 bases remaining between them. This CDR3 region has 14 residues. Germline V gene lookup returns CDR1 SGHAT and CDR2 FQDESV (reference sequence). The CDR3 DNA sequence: TGTGCCAGCAGCTTATCCGCCAGGAGCCATGAGCAGTTCTTC. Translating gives CASSLSARSHEQFF.

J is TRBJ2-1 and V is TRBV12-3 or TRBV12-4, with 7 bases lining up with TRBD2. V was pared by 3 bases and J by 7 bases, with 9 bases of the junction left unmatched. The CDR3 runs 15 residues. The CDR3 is CASSLWEGRRNEQFF. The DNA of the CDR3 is TGTGCCAGCAGTTTGTGGGAGGGCCGGAGGAATGAGCAGTTCTTC.